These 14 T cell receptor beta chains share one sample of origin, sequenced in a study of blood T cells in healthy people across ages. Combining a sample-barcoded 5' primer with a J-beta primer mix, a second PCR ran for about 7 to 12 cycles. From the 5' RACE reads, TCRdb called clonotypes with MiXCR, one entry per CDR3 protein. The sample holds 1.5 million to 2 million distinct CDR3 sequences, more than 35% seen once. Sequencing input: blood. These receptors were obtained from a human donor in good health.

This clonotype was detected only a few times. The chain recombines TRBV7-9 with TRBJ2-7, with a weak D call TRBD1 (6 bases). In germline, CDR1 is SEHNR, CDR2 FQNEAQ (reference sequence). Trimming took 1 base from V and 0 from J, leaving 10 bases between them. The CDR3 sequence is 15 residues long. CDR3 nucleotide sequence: TGTGCCAGCAGCTTAGAGACAGGCTACTCCTACGAGCAGTACTTC. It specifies CASSLETGYSYEQYF.

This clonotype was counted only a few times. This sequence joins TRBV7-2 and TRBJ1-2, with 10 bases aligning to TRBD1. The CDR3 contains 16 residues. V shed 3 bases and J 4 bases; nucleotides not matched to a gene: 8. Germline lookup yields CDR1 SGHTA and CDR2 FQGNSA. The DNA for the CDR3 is TGTGCCAGCAGCTTCCTCGGGACAGGGGTTCTCTATGGCTACACCTTC. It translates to CASSFLGTGVLYGYTF.

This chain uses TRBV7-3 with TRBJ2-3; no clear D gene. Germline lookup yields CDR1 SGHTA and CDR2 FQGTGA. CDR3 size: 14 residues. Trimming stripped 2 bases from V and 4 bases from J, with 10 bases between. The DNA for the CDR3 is TGTGCCAGCAGCTTAGCTGCTTCTGCAGATACGCAGTATTTT. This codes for CASSLAASADTQYF.

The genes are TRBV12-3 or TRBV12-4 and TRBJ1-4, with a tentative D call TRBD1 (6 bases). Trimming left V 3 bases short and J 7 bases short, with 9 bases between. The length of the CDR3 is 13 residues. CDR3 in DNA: TGTGCCAGCAGTTTGGGGACACCTGAAAAACTGTTTTTT. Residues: CASSLGTPEKLFF.

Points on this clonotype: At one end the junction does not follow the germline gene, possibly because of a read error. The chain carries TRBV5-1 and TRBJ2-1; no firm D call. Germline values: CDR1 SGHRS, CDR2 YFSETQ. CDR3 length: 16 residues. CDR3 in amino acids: CGSSLEGSGDRNEQFF. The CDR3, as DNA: TGCGGCAGCAGCTTGGAAGGGTCAGGCGATAGAAATGAGCAGTTCTTC.

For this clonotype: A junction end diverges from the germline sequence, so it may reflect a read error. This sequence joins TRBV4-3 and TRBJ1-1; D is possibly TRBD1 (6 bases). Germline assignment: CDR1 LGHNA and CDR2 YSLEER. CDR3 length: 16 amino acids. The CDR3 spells CASSPGTRRMNTEAFF. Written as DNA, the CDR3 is TGCGCCAGTAGCCCGGGGACAAGACGTATGAACACTGAAGCTTTCTTT.

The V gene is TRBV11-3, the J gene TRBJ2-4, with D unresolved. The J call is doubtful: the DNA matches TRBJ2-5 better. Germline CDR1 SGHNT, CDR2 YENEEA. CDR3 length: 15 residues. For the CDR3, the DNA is TGTGCCAGCAGCTTAATTGTCACTAACCTAGAGACCCAGTACTTC. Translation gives CASSLIVTNLETQYF.

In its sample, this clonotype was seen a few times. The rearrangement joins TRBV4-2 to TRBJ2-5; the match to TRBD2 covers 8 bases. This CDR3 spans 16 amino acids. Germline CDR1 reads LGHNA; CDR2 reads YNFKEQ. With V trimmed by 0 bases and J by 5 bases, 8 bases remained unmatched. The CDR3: CASSQDMEGLGETQYF. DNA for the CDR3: TGTGCCAGCAGCCAAGATATGGAGGGACTAGGGGAGACCCAGTACTTC.

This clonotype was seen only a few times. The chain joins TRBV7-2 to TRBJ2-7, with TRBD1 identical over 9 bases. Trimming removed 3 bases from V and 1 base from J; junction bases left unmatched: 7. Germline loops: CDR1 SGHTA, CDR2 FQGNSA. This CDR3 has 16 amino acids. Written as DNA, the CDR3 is TGTGCCAGCAGCTTTGGTCCGGGACAGGGATCCTACGAGCAGTACTTC. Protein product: CASSFGPGQGSYEQYF. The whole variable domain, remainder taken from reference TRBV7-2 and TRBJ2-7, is GAGVSQSPSNKVTEKGKDVELRCDPISGHTALYWYRQSLGQGLEFLIYFQGNSAPDKSGLPSDRFSAERTGGSVSTLTIQRTQQEDSAVYLCASSFGPGQGSYEQYFGPGTRLTVT.

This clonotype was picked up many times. The CDR3 nucleotides are TGTGCCTCCCTGGGGACAGATACGCAGTATTTT. It translates to CASLGTDTQYF. The rearrangement joins TRBV6-6 to TRBJ2-3, with unresolved D. Trimming cost V 11 bases and J 3 bases, with 9 bases left between them. The CDR3 has 11 residues. The germline CDR1 and CDR2 sequences are MNHNY and SVGAGI (reference sequence).

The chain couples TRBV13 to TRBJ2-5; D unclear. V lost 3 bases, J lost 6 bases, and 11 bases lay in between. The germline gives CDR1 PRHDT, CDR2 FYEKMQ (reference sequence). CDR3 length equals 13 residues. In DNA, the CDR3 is TGTGCCAGCAGCTTTTCAGTAGACCAGACCCAGTACTTC. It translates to CASSFSVDQTQYF. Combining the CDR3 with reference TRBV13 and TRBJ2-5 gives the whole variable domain AAGVIQSPRHLIKEKRETATLKCYPIPRHDTVYWYQQGPGQDPQFLISFYEKMQSDKGSIPDRFSAQQFSDYHSELNMSSLELGDSALYFCASSFSVDQTQYFGPGTRLLVL.

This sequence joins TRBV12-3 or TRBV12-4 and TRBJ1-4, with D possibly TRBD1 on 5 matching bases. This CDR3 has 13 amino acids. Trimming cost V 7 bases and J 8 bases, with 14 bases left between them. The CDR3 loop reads CASMGGTREKLFF. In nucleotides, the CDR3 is TGTGCCAGCATGGGGGGTACGCGGGAAAAACTGTTTTTT.

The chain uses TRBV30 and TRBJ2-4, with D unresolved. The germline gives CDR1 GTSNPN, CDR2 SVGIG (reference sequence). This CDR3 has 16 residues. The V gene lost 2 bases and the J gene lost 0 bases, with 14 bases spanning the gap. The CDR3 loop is CAWSRYRELAKNIQYF. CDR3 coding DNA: TGTGCCTGGAGTAGGTATAGGGAACTAGCCAAAAACATTCAGTACTTC. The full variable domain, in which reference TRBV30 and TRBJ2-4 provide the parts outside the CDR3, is SQTIHQWPATLVQPVGSPLSLECTVEGTSNPNLYWYRQAAGRGLQLLFYSVGIGQISSEVPQNLSASRPQDRQFILSSKKLLLSDSGFYLCAWSRYRELAKNIQYFGAGTRLSVL.

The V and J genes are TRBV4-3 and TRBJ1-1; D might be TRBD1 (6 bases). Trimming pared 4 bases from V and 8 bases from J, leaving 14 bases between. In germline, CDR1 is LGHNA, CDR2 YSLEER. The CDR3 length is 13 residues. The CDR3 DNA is TGCGCCAGCAGCCGGCGGACAGATCTGGAAGCTTTCTTT. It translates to CASSRRTDLEAFF.